This T cell receptor (beta chain) was sequenced during a study of T cell repertoires in aging, cancer and after chemotherapy. This clonotype was counted a few times. TCR beta rearrangements were amplified from peripheral blood genomic DNA. A mixed TRB-A/B primer pool amplified rearranged TRB by multiplex touch-down PCR. TCRdb independently ran MiXCR on the multiplex PCR reads; one entry per CDR3 protein. This table holds 9,000 or so distinct CDR3 sequences, over 30% found once. V shed 5 bases and J 8 bases; nucleotides not matched to a gene: 18. The CDR3 has 17 residues. Germline V gene lookup returns CDR1 SGHAT and CDR2 FQNNGV.

What was sequenced was blood. This chain connects TRBV11-2 to TRBJ2-1; 7 bases fit TRBD2. The sequence came from a human donor in good health. In DNA, the CDR3 is TGTGCCAGCAGCACGAACCGACTGGGCGGGAGTAGGGATGAGCAGTTCTTC. It specifies CASSTNRLGGSRDEQFF. Filled out from reference TRBV11-2 and TRBJ2-1, the complete variable domain reads EAGVAQSPRYKIIEKRQSVAFWCNPISGHATLYWYQQILGQGPKLLIQFQNNGVVDDSQLPKDRFSAERLKGVDSTLKIQPAKLEDSAVYLCASSTNRLGGSRDEQFFGPGTRLTVL.